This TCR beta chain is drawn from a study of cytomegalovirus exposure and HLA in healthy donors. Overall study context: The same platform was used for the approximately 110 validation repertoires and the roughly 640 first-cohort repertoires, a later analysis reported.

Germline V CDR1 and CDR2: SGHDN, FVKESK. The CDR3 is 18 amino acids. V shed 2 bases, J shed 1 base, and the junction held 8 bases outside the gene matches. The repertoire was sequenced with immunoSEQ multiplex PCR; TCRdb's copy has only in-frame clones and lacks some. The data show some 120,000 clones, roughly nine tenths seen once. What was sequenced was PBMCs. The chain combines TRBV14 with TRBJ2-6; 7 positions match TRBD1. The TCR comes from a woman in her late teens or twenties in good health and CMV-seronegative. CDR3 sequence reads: CASSQRGGAGSGANVLTF. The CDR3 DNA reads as TGTGCCAGCAGCCAACGAGGGGGCGCGGGTTCTGGGGCCAACGTCCTGACTTTC.